This T cell receptor (beta chain) is drawn from a study of B cell selection in AIRE deficiency. Method: immunoSEQ multiplex PCR; TCRdb's copy keeps in-frame clones and lacks some. The sample comprises over 20,000 clones, about 98% of which are singletons, and approximately 0.17% rests with the top ten. The germline V gene encodes CDR1 SQVTM and CDR2 ANQGSEA. This CDR3 comprises 16 residues. The V gene lost 4 bases and the J gene lost 5 bases, with 23 bases spanning the gap. Points from the study as a whole: Around 30% of healthy-shared Treg sequences were found among patient Tconv cells. Shared Treg sequences were biased toward short CDR3s with few non-templated nucleotide insertions.

Conventional CD4 T cells were sorted as CD4+CD127+ cells. Details on this clone: Antigen: not known.

The receptor was isolated from a human donor with AIRE deficiency. The chain couples TRBV29-1 to TRBJ1-2; tentative D call: TRBD1 (5 bases). Sequenced input: conventional CD4+ T cells sorted from PBMCs. The CDR3 bases are TGCAGCGTTGGGCGAAGGGGTTATGAGGAAAGGTATGGCTACACCTTC. Protein sequence: CSVGRRGYEERYGYTF.